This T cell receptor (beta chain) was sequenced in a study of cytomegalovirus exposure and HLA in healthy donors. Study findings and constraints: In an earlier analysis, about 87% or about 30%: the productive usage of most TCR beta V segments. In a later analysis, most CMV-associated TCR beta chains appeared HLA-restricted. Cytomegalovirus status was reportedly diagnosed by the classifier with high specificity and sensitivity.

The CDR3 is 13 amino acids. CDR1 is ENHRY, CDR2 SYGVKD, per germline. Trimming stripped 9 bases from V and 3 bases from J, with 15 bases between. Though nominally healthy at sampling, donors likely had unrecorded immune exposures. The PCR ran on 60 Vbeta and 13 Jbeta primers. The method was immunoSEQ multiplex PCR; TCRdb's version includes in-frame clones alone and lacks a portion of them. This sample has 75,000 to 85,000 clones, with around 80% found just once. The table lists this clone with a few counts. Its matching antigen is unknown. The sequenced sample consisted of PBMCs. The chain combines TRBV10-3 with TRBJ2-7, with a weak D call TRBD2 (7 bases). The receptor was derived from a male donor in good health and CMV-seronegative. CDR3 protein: CAILGGRGYEQYF. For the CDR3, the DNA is TGTGCCATTCTAGGGGGGAGGGGCTACGAGCAGTACTTC.